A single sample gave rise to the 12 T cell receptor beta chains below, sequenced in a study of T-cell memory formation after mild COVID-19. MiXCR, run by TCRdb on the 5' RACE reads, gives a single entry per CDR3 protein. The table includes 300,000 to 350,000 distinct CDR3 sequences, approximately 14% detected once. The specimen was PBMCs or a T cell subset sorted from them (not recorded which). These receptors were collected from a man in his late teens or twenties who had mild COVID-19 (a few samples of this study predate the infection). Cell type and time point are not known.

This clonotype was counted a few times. In DNA, the CDR3 is TGTGCCAGCAGCCGAGGGGCTGCGGGGGGGGCAGATACGCAGTATTTT. It specifies CASSRGAAGGADTQYF. The chain couples TRBV4-2 to TRBJ2-3, with 9 nucleotides matching TRBD2. The CDR3 covers 16 residues. The germline V gene has CDR1 LGHNA and CDR2 YNFKEQ. With 4 bases clipped from V and 4 bases from J, the junction kept 9 bases outside the gene matches.

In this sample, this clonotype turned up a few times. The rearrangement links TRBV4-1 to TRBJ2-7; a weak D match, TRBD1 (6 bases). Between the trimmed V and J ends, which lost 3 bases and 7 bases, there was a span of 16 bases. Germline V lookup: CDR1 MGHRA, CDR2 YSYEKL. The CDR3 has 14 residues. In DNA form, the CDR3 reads TGCGCCAGCAGCCAGATTGGGGGCGTTAAAGAGCAGTACGTC. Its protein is CASSQIGGVKEQYV.

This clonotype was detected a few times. DNA of the CDR3: TGTGCCAGCAGCTTCGGACCCGGGACAGGGAGGCCCGAGCAGTACTTC. Amino acid sequence: CASSFGPGTGRPEQYF. The chain couples TRBV5-8 to TRBJ2-7, with TRBD1 identical over 9 bases. Germline V gives CDR1 SGHTS, CDR2 YDEGEE. The trim removed 2 bases at V and 6 bases at J, leaving 12 bases unmatched. The CDR3 is 16 residues long.

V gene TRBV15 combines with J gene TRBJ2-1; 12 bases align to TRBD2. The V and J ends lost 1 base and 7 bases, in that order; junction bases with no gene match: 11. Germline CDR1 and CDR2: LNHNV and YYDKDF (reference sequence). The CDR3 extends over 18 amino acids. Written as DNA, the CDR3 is TGTGCCACCAGCAGAGGTGGGTCTAGCGGGGGGGCCCGAAATGAGCAGTTCTTC. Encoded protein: CATSRGGSSGGARNEQFF. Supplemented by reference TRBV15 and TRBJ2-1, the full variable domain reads DAMVIQNPRYQVTQFGKPVTLSCSQTLNHNVMYWYQQKSSQAPKLLFHYYDKDFNNEADTPDNFQSRRPNTSFCFLDIRSPGLGDTAMYLCATSRGGSSGGARNEQFFGPGTRLTVL.

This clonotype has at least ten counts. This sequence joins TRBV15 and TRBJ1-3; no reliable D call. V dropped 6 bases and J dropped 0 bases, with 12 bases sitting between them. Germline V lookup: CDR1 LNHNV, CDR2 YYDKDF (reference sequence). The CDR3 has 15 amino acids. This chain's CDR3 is CATSDRKASGNTIYF. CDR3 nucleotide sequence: TGTGCCACCAGTGACCGTAAGGCCTCTGGAAACACCATATATTTT.

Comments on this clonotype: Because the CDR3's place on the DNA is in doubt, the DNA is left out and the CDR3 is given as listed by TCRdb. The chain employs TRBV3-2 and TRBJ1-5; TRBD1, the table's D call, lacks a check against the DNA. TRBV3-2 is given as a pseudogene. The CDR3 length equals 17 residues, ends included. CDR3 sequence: CASSQVGRGAGNQPQHF.

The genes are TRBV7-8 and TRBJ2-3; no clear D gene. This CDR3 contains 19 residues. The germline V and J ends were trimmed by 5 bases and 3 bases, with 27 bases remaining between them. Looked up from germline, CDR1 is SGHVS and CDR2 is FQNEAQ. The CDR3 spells CASSRTQPAIFPNTDTQYF. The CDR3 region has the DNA TGTGCCAGCAGCCGCACCCAGCCGGCGATTTTCCCAAATACAGATACGCAGTATTTT.

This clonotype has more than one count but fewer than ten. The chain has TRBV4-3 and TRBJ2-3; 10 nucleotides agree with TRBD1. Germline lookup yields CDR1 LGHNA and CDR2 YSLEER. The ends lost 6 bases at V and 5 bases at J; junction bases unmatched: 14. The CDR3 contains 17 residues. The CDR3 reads CASSPAPHGTGEDTQYF. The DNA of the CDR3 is TGCGCCAGCAGTCCCGCACCGCACGGGACAGGGGAAGATACGCAGTATTTT.

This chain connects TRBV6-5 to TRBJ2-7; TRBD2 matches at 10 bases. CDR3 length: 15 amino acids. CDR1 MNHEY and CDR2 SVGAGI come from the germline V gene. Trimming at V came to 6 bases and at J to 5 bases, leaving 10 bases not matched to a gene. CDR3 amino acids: CASRRLAGVGNEQYF. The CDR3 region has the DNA TGTGCCAGCAGACGCCTAGCGGGGGTAGGTAACGAGCAGTACTTC.

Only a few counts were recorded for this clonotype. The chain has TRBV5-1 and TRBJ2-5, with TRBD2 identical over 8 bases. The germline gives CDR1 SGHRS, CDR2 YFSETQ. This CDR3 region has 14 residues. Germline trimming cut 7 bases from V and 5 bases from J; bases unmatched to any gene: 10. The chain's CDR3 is CASGPGGAVETQYF. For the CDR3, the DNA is TGCGCCAGCGGGCCGGGGGGGGCGGTGGAGACCCAGTACTTC.

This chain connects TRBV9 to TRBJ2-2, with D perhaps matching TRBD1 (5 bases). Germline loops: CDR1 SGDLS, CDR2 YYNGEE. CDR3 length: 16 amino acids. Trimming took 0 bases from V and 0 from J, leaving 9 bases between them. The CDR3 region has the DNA TGTGCCAGCAGCGTAGAGGCAGGGACGAACACCGGGGAGCTGTTTTTT. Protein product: CASSVEAGTNTGELFF.

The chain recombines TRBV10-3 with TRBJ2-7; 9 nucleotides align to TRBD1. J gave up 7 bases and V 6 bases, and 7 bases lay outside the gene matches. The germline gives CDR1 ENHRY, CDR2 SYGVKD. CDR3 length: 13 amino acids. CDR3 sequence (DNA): TGTGCCATCAGCGTGACAGGGGGTATTGAGCAGTACGTC. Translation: CAISVTGGIEQYV.